This TCR beta chain comes out of a study of cytotoxic CD8 clonotypes in ibrutinib-treated CLL. TCRdb's table, derived via immunoSEQ multiplex PCR, lists solely in-frame clones and lacks some. The table has hundreds of thousands of clones, roughly three quarters seen once. The CDR3 is 13 amino acids. Trimming took off 6 bases at V and 11 bases at J, with 17 bases between the two ends. CDR1 and CDR2 from the germline V gene are MNHEY and SVGAGI. The TCR originated in a human donor with chronic lymphocytic leukemia. This sample comprised PBMCs, obtained after 12 months of ibrutinib treatment. V usage is TRBV6-5 and J usage is TRBJ1-3; no clear D. The CDR3 region has the DNA TGTGCCAGCAGCTCTCTCGCCGTATCCGCCATATATTTT. Protein sequence: CASSSLAVSAIYF.